This T cell receptor (beta chain) was recovered during a study of cytomegalovirus exposure and HLA in healthy donors. Across the study: A subsequent analysis reported that the roughly 120 validation repertoires were produced on the same platform that had also been used for the 600 to 700 first-cohort repertoires. Findings and limits, study-wide: Cytomegalovirus association was assigned to more than 150 TCR beta chains.

The validation cohort, a group of over a hundred subjects, included the donors and was separate from the roughly 700-subject first cohort. Germline CDR1 MNHEY, CDR2 SMNVEV (reference sequence). Unmatched junction bases numbered 5, after V lost 3 bases and J lost 4 bases. The CDR3 has 15 amino acids. Assay used: immunoSEQ multiplex PCR; TCRdb lists only in-frame clones, some missing. The sample lists some 200,000 clones, about 89% occurring once. The count of this clone is one. Its antigen is undetermined. The source is a woman under 30 in good health and CMV-seronegative. Sequencing input: PBMCs. The chain is built from TRBV27 and TRBJ2-1; TRBD2 matches at 8 bases. CDR3 in amino acids: CASSFGREAYNEQFF. In DNA, the CDR3 is TGTGCCAGCAGTTTTGGGCGGGAGGCTTACAATGAGCAGTTCTTC.